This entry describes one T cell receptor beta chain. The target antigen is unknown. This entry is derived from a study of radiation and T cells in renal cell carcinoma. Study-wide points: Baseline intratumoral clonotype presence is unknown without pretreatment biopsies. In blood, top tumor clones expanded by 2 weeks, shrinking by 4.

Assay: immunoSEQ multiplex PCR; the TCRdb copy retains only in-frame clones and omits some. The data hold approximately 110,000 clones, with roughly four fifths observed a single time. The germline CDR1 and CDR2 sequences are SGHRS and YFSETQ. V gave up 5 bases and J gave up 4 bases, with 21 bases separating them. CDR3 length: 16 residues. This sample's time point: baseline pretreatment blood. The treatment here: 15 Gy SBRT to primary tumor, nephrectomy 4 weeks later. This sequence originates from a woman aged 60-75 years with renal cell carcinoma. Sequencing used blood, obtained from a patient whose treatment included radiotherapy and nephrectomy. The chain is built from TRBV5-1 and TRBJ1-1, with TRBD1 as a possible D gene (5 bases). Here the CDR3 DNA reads TGCGCCAGCAGGGAGGGGTGGGCAGGGTCGACCACTGAAGCTTTCTTT. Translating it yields CASREGWAGSTTEAFF.